Following are 21 T cell receptor beta chains from one sample sequenced in a study of T cell changes during pregnancy in multiple sclerosis. Measured with immunoSEQ multiplex PCR; TCRdb has only the in-frame clones, and not every one. The data show roughly 110,000 clones, about 89% seen once. The sequencing used peripheral blood, collected before pregnancy. These receptors were collected from a female donor with multiple sclerosis, enrolled in a pregnancy study.

This chain links TRBV4-2 with TRBJ2-3; TRBD2 is a possible D gene (6 bases). Germline lookup yields CDR1 LGHNA and CDR2 YNFKEQ. The CDR3 loop spans 14 amino acids. The V gene lost 0 bases and the J gene lost 15 bases, with 19 bases spanning the gap. In DNA form, the CDR3 reads TGTGCCAGCAGCCAAGAATGGGACTCCCATCATCAATATTTT. It codes for CASSQEWDSHHQYF.

The chain uses TRBV19 and TRBJ1-2; TRBD1 matches at 9 bases. Germline V gives CDR1 LNHDA, CDR2 SQIVND (reference sequence). The CDR3 length is 15 residues. V was clipped by 2 bases and J by 3 bases; unmatched bases: 4. CDR3 nucleotide sequence: TGTGCCAGTAGTATAACCGGGACAGGGCACTATGGCTACACCTTC. The encoded protein is CASSITGTGHYGYTF.

The chain is built from TRBV7-9 and TRBJ2-1; D not certain. The germline V gene has CDR1 SEHNR and CDR2 FQNEAQ (reference sequence). The CDR3 runs 16 residues. Between the trimmed V and J ends, which lost 5 bases and 5 bases, there was a span of 19 bases. The CDR3 DNA sequence: TGTGCCAGCAGCCTACCGATTCAGCGCTCAGACAATGAGCAGTTCTTC. This gives the protein CASSLPIQRSDNEQFF.

The J gene is TRBJ2-7, the V gene TRBV11-2, with unresolved D. This CDR3 has 13 amino acids. V shed 1 base and J shed 2 bases, with 6 bases lying between them. Germline assignment: CDR1 SGHAT and CDR2 FQNNGV. Here the CDR3 reads CASSLGEAYEQYF. DNA for the CDR3: TGTGCCAGCAGCTTAGGCGAAGCCTACGAGCAGTACTTC.

V and J are TRBV14 and TRBJ1-1; D uncertain. The CDR3 totals 13 residues. CDR1 and CDR2 (germline): SGHDN, FVKESK. Trimming took off 4 bases at V and 3 bases at J, with 9 bases between the two ends. CDR3 bases: TGTGCCAGCAGCCGTGTCGGGGACACTGAAGCTTTCTTT. It codes for CASSRVGDTEAFF.

The chain uses TRBV6-1 and TRBJ2-2; TRBD2 agrees at 16 bases. In germline, CDR1 is MNHNS, CDR2 SASEGT. Trimming took 3 bases from V and 6 from J; bases not matched to a gene: 4. The CDR3 loop spans 17 amino acids. The CDR3 sequence: CASSEGTSGRVSGELFF. The CDR3 region has the DNA TGTGCCAGCAGTGAGGGGACTAGCGGGAGGGTATCCGGGGAGCTGTTTTTT.

The chain has TRBV28 and TRBJ1-2; D not certain. V lost 7 bases, J lost 6 bases, and 18 bases lay in between. CDR3 size: 14 residues. CDR1 and CDR2 (germline): MDHEN, SYDVKM. The CDR3 coding sequence is TGTGCCAGCACTAAGCAGTGGGGAGTTCATGGCTACACCTTC. Translating gives CASTKQWGVHGYTF.

This clone was recorded once. This chain joins TRBV6-1 and TRBJ1-2; the D gene is possibly TRBD1 (5 bases). Germline CDR1 MNHNS, CDR2 SASEGT. The CDR3 runs to 12 residues. V shed 4 bases and J shed 3 bases, with 6 bases lying between them. The CDR3 spells CASSGQYYGYTF. The CDR3 DNA reads TGTGCCAGCAGTGGACAGTACTATGGCTACACCTTC.

This chain joins TRBV10-1 and TRBJ2-7; the match to TRBD1 covers 8 bases. CDR1 is WNHNN and CDR2 is SYGVQD in the germline V gene (reference sequence). V shed 6 bases and J 3 bases; nucleotides not matched to a gene: 16. The CDR3 is made up of 17 amino acids. The CDR3 DNA reads TGCGCCAGCAGGGGTTACGACAGGGGCCTGATTTACTACGAGCAGTACTTC. This sequence encodes CASRGYDRGLIYYEQYF.

The genes are TRBV27 and TRBJ2-2; D unclear. Germline CDR1 and CDR2: MNHEY and SMNVEV (reference sequence). This CDR3 region has 13 residues. The V and J ends lost 2 bases and 4 bases respectively, with 5 bases between them. CDR3 bases: TGTGCCAGCAGTTTAGACTCCACCGGGGAGCTGTTTTTT. Amino acids: CASSLDSTGELFF.

This sequence joins TRBV29-1 and TRBJ1-4; no definite D call. V was cut by 4 bases and J by 5 bases, with 8 bases left in between. Germline CDR1 SQVTM, CDR2 ANQGSEA. The CDR3 loop spans 12 amino acids. The CDR3, as DNA: TGCAGCGTTGTGGCGGGGAATGAAAAACTGTTTTTT. Amino acids: CSVVAGNEKLFF.

This sequence joins TRBV19 and TRBJ2-4; 11 positions match TRBD1. Unmatched junction bases numbered 7, after V lost 4 bases and J lost 2 bases. Germline CDR1 LNHDA, CDR2 SQIVND (reference sequence). The CDR3 runs to 17 residues. CDR3: CASSKSGTGGSKNIQYF. DNA of the CDR3: TGTGCCAGTAGTAAAAGCGGGACAGGGGGTTCCAAAAACATTCAGTACTTC.

This sequence joins TRBV5-1 and TRBJ2-1; D is possibly TRBD1 (6 bases). Trimming took 2 bases from V and 8 from J, leaving 26 bases between them. The CDR3 is made up of 18 amino acids. The germline V gene encodes CDR1 SGHRS and CDR2 YFSETQ. The chain's CDR3 is CASSFPAAGAGVEDEQFF. For the CDR3, the DNA is TGCGCCAGCAGCTTTCCAGCAGCAGGAGCAGGGGTAGAGGATGAGCAGTTCTTC.

The chain combines TRBV9 with TRBJ1-4; 9 bases agree with TRBD1. The trim removed 3 bases at V and 4 bases at J, leaving 7 bases unmatched. The CDR3 is 16 amino acids. Germline loops: CDR1 SGDLS, CDR2 YYNGEE. The CDR3 DNA reads TGTGCCAGCAGCGAAACACCGGGACAGGGTAATGAAAAACTGTTTTTT. Its translation: CASSETPGQGNEKLFF.

The chain recombines TRBV15 with TRBJ2-5; 10 bases match TRBD2. CDR1 LNHNV and CDR2 YYDKDF come from the germline V gene (reference sequence). V was clipped by 0 bases and J by 4 bases; unmatched bases: 11. The CDR3 is 18 amino acids. The CDR3 coding sequence is TGTGCCACCAGCAGAGAATTATCAGCGGGGGGGCCTCGAGAGACCCAGTACTTC. Protein product: CATSRELSAGGPRETQYF.

This clone was detected a few times. V and J are TRBV6-1 and TRBJ2-2; possible D gene TRBD2, 5 bases. This CDR3 contains 13 residues. CDR1 is MNHNS and CDR2 is SASEGT in the germline V gene. Trimming cost V 7 bases and J 6 bases, with 12 bases left between them. The CDR3 coding sequence is TGTGCCAGCACCACCGAGCGGCCCGGGGAGCTGTTTTTT. It encodes CASTTERPGELFF.

The V and J genes are TRBV28 and TRBJ1-5, with D maybe TRBD1 (5 bases). The V and J ends lost 3 bases and 4 bases respectively, with 10 bases between them. This CDR3 has 14 residues. Per germline, CDR1 MDHEN and CDR2 SYDVKM. The CDR3 sequence: CASSFGGSNQPQHF. Here the CDR3 DNA reads TGTGCCAGCAGTTTTGGGGGGTCTAATCAGCCCCAGCATTTT.

Here the CDR3 DNA reads TGTGCCAGCCGGGCTAGCCTGCTTCCCCAGCATTTT. It encodes CASRASLLPQHF. The J gene is TRBJ1-5, the V gene TRBV28; D gene ambiguous. The CDR3 length is 12 residues. V lost 8 bases and J lost 10, with 15 bases in between. Germline V lookup: CDR1 MDHEN, CDR2 SYDVKM. Full variable domain (missing parts from reference TRBV28 and TRBJ1-5): DVKVTQSSRYLVKRTGEKVFLECVQDMDHENMFWYRQDPGLGLRLIYFSYDVKMKEKGDIPEGYSVSREKKERFSLILESASTNQTSMYLCASRASLLPQHFGDGTRLSIL.

This chain joins TRBV7-2 and TRBJ2-7; D unresolved. Germline CDR1 is SGHTA and CDR2 is FQGNSA. The CDR3 is 14 residues long. The germline V and J ends were trimmed by 2 bases and 0 bases, with 8 bases remaining between them. The CDR3 nucleotides are TGTGCCAGCAGCTTAAATTACAACTCCTACGAGCAGTACTTC. This gives the protein CASSLNYNSYEQYF.

The chain is built from TRBV19 and TRBJ2-3; possible D gene TRBD2, 6 bases. Trimming removed 4 bases at V and 8 bases at J, with 22 bases between. The germline V gene has CDR1 LNHDA and CDR2 SQIVND (reference sequence). CDR3 length equals 16 residues. The chain's CDR3 is CASSTRSSGVSFTQYF. The CDR3 coding sequence is TGTGCCAGTAGTACGAGGAGTAGCGGCGTTTCGTTTACGCAGTATTTT.

The gene calls are TRBV5-4 and TRBJ1-1; D ambiguous. The germline CDR1 and CDR2 sequences are SGHNT and YYREEE (reference sequence). The CDR3 is 16 amino acids. V was cut by 3 bases and J by 0 bases, with 15 bases left in between. DNA for the CDR3: TGTGCCAGCAGCTACGTCCGAAAAACTTTGAACACTGAAGCTTTCTTT. Protein: CASSYVRKTLNTEAFF.